This passage covers 24 T cell receptor beta chains from one sample sequenced in a study of CD8+ T cells in alopecia areata. It was cDNA, reverse transcribed from extracted RNA, that served as the sequencing template. Sequenced by immunoSEQ multiplex PCR; TCRdb stores in-frame clones only, minus some. Altogether about 110,000 clones were found in the sample, and no singletons occur. The sample consisted of lesional skin. These receptors all come from a C3H/HeJ mouse with alopecia areata. The strain is characterized by the MHC haplotype H2-k.

This clone was recorded at least ten times. The listed genes are named as in mouse. The CDR3 end is not reached by the read, which stops 4 residues before it; the germline J gene fills it in. The chain recombines TRBV13-3 with TRBJ2-3, with 11 nucleotides matching TRBD2. This CDR3 region has 17 residues. Germline V CDR1 and CDR2: NNHDY, SYVADS. V dropped 0 bases and J dropped 0; count of bases not matched to a gene: 3. CDR3 DNA (partial): TGTGCCAGCAGTGATGACTGGGGGGGCGCTAGTGCAGAA. Translating it yields CASSDDWGGASAE. The CDR3 reads in full as CASSDDWGGASAETLYF.

This clone has only a few counts. Each gene name is a mouse one. The CDR3 is cut off 4 residues early in the read; its end comes from the germline J gene. The rearrangement uses TRBV17 and TRBJ2-1, with 8 bases identical to TRBD1. This CDR3 spans 15 amino acids. Germline assignment: CDR1 MNHDT and CDR2 YYDKIL. The V segment lost 3 bases and the J segment 3 bases; nucleotides outside the gene matches: 4. The CDR3 loop is CASSSLQGAYAEQFF. CDR3 DNA (partial): TGTGCTAGCAGTAGCCTTCAGGGGGCCTATGCT.

This clone was detected a few times. The genes are named according to mouse. The DNA ends 4 residues before the CDR3 does, and the rest of the CDR3 is filled in from the germline J gene. The V gene is TRBV19, the J gene TRBJ2-1; maybe TRBD1 (5 bases). Germline V gives CDR1 FNHDT, CDR2 SITEND (reference sequence). The CDR3 spans 14 residues. Trimming shortened V by 4 bases and J by 0 bases, and 8 bases separated the two germline ends. CDR3 bases read: TGTGCCAGCAGTTACAGGTTTAACTATGCT. It yields the protein CASSYRFNYA. The whole CDR3 reads CASSYRFNYAEQFF.

The sample holds a few counts of this clone. Gene and germline names: mouse. The missing CDR3 end, 4 residues past where the read stops, is filled in from the germline J gene. J is TRBJ2-7 and V is TRBV1, with 10 nucleotides matching TRBD1. V lost 4 bases and J lost 3; bases outside the gene matches: 3. The CDR3 sequence is 14 residues long. From germline, CDR1 is NSQYPW and CDR2 LRSPGD (reference sequence). The covered CDR3 bases are TGCACCTGCAGTGGAGGGGACAGGGGCTAT. Amino acid sequence: CTCSGGDRGY. The whole CDR3 protein reads CTCSGGDRGYEQYF.

This clone was seen a few times. Gene labels here are mouse ones. The read comes to an end 4 residues before the CDR3 does, leaving the germline J gene to fill in the end. The chain combines TRBV19 with TRBJ2-7; tentative D call: TRBD1 (5 bases). Trimming shortened V by 4 bases and J by 0 bases, and 8 bases separated the two germline ends. The CDR3 is 13 residues long. Germline CDR1 FNHDT, CDR2 SITEND (reference sequence). The CDR3 DNA, read in part, is TGTGCCAGCAGTTTGACAGACTCCTAT. Amino acids: CASSLTDSY. The whole CDR3 sequence is CASSLTDSYEQYF.

This clone turned up a few times. The gene names here belong to mouse. The read terminates 4 residues before the CDR3 end, so the remaining end is supplied by the germline J gene. V is TRBV13-3 and J is TRBJ2-1; D is unresolved. Germline V gives CDR1 NNHDY, CDR2 SYVADS. Trimming pared 5 bases from V and 3 bases from J, leaving 9 bases between. CDR3 length equals 13 residues. The CDR3 sequence is CASSPGRYAEQFF. The sequenced CDR3 bases are TGTGCCAGCAGCCCTGGCCGCTATGCT.

This clone has only a few counts. Gene names follow the mouse nomenclature. The part of the CDR3 DNA that was read is TGTGCCAGCAGTGGCCAGACAGGGAAT. This sequence encodes CASSGQTGN. The CDR3 in full is CASSGQTGNEQYF. The chain combines TRBV13-3 with TRBJ2-7, with 7 bases aligning to TRBD1. The read gets to within 4 residues of the CDR3 end, and the germline J gene fills in the rest. In germline, CDR1 is NNHDY, CDR2 SYVADS. The CDR3 runs 13 residues.

As concerns this clone: Any gene name here is a mouse gene name. Read coverage stops 4 residues before the CDR3 terminus; the germline J gene supplies the remainder. The genes are TRBV13-1 and TRBJ1-4; a weak D match, TRBD1 (5 bases). The CDR3 consists of 14 residues. The germline V gene has CDR1 NSHNY and CDR2 SYGAGN. The DNA read from the CDR3 is TGTGCCAGCAGTGACGATTCAGGGATCGAA. It codes for CASSDDSGIE. The whole CDR3 protein is CASSDDSGIERLFF.

This clone has a count of ten or more. Mouse gene names and germline throughout. Read coverage stops 4 residues before the CDR3 terminus; the germline J gene supplies the remainder. The chain employs TRBV13-3 and TRBJ2-5, with D possibly TRBD2 on 6 matching bases. Trimming left V 3 bases short and J 2 bases short, with 10 bases between. This CDR3 spans 14 amino acids. The germline V gene encodes CDR1 NNHDY and CDR2 SYVADS. The CDR3 DNA, read in part, is TGTGCCAGCAGTGCCTCCTGGGGCCAAGAC. Its protein product is CASSASWGQD. The full-length CDR3 reads as CASSASWGQDTQYF. The full variable domain, with the rest looked up from reference TRBV13-3 and TRBJ2-5, is EAAVTQSPRSKVAVTGGKVTLSCHQTNNHDYMYWYRQDTGHGLRLIHYSYVADSTEKGDIPDGYKASRPSQENFSLILELASLSQTAVYFCASSASWGQDTQYFGPGTRLLVL.

This clone came up a few times. The database protein in TCRdb disagrees with the DNA translation at residue 13; the sequence shown here was translated from the DNA. Mouse gene names apply. The read terminates 3 residues before the CDR3 end, so the remaining end is supplied by the germline J gene. The chain recombines TRBV13-3 with TRBJ1-3; a weak D match, TRBD1 (5 bases). The CDR3 runs 16 residues. V was clipped by 4 bases and J by 0 bases, with 14 bases between them. CDR1 is NNHDY and CDR2 is SYVADS in the germline V gene. Here the CDR3 reads CASSPSGQHSGNTLYF. The CDR3 bases that were read are TGTGCCAGCAGTCCCTCCGGACAACATTCTGGAAATACG.

This clone was detected only a few times. Mouse germline and gene names are used. The CDR3 is CTCSAGGGEVFF. The CDR3 bases that were read are TGCACCTGCAGTGCTGGGGGTGGA. This sequence joins TRBV1 and TRBJ1-1, with D perhaps TRBD1 (5 bases). Read data end 4 residues before the CDR3 end; the end is taken from the germline J gene. Germline CDR1 and CDR2: NSQYPW and LRSPGD (reference sequence). This CDR3 comprises 12 residues.

Turning to this clone: Genes here carry mouse names. The CDR3 is CTCSAPGQGVNTEVFF. The DNA read from the CDR3 is TGCACCTGCAGTGCCCCGGGACAGGGAGTGAACACA. The genes are TRBV1 and TRBJ1-1; TRBD1 aligns across 9 bases. The read ends 4 residues before the CDR3 terminus; that terminus is restored from the germline J gene. Germline assignment: CDR1 NSQYPW and CDR2 LRSPGD (reference sequence). This CDR3 has 16 residues. The V segment lost 3 bases and the J segment 1 base; nucleotides outside the gene matches: 6.

A few counts support this clone. Here the gene names and germline are mouse. CDR3 in amino acids: CTCSAKTGSNQDTQYF. CDR3 DNA, as far as it was read: TGCACCTGCAGTGCTAAGACTGGGAGTAACCAAGAC. The genes are TRBV1 and TRBJ2-5; 7 bases are a match to TRBD2. The read ends 4 residues early relative to the CDR3; the germline J gene fills the gap. V dropped 3 bases and J dropped 0; count of bases not matched to a gene: 6. The germline gives CDR1 NSQYPW, CDR2 LRSPGD (reference sequence). The CDR3 covers 16 residues.

As regards this clone: Genes and germline are mouse. CDR3: CTCSASGTGQLYF. The sequenced part of the CDR3 DNA is TGCACCTGCAGTGCCTCCGGGACAGGG. This chain links TRBV1 with TRBJ2-2; D may be TRBD1 (6 bases). The read finishes 4 residues shy of the CDR3 end, and the germline J gene is used to complete it. The CDR3 has 13 residues. Per the germline V gene, CDR1 is NSQYPW and CDR2 is LRSPGD (reference sequence).

This clone was recorded a few times. Germline and genes here are mouse. Read data end 4 residues before the CDR3 end; the end is taken from the germline J gene. V is TRBV14 and J is TRBJ2-5; D perhaps matches TRBD1 (6 bases). The CDR3 length is 14 residues. The V and J ends lost 5 bases and 0 bases respectively, with 10 bases between them. The germline CDR1 and CDR2 sequences are SGHDT and FRDEAV. The CDR3 spells CASSPDRNQDTQYF. The DNA read from the CDR3 is TGTGCCAGCAGCCCCGACAGGAACCAAGAC.

About this clone: Gene labels here are mouse ones. The part of the CDR3 DNA that was read is TGTGCAAGCAGCTTAGATGGATACAGTATTAACCAAGAC. Translation gives CASSLDGYSINQD. From start to end, the CDR3 is CASSLDGYSINQDTQYF. V gene TRBV16 combines with J gene TRBJ2-5; D not certain. The read halts 4 residues ahead of the CDR3 end, with the missing end drawn from the germline J gene. The CDR3 extends over 17 amino acids. Trimming removed 0 bases from V and 0 bases from J, with 13 bases in between. Germline V gene data show CDR1 as SGHSA and CDR2 as FRNQAP. The full variable domain, in which reference TRBV16 and TRBJ2-5 provide the parts outside the CDR3, is NAGVIQTPRHKVTGKGQEATLWCEPISGHSAVFWYRQTIVQGLEFLTYFRNQAPIDDSGMPKERFSAQMPNQSHSTLKIQSTQPQDSAVYLCASSLDGYSINQDTQYFGPGTRLLVL.

With regard to this clone: The listed genes are named as in mouse. The read is 4 residues too short to cover the CDR3 end, so that end is filled in from the germline J gene. The chain couples TRBV1 to TRBJ2-3, with D tentatively TRBD1 (5 bases). Germline CDR1 and CDR2: NSQYPW and LRSPGD (reference sequence). CDR3 length: 16 residues. Trimming took 0 bases from V and 0 from J, leaving 10 bases between them. The sequenced CDR3 bases are TGCACCTGCAGTGCAGACGAGGCAGGGAGTGCAGAA. Its protein product is CTCSADEAGSAE. The whole CDR3 region reads CTCSADEAGSAETLYF.

This clone was seen only a few times. Germline and genes here are mouse. The read ends 4 residues before the CDR3 terminus; that terminus is restored from the germline J gene. The chain couples TRBV1 to TRBJ2-1; maybe TRBD2 (5 bases). Per germline, CDR1 NSQYPW and CDR2 LRSPGD (reference sequence). The CDR3 runs to 14 residues. Trimming took 0 bases from V and 3 from J, leaving 6 bases between them. The CDR3 reads CTCSAEDSYAEQFF. The covered CDR3 bases are TGCACCTGCAGTGCAGAGGACTCCTATGCT. Complete variable domain (other parts from reference TRBV1 and TRBJ2-1): VTLLEQNPRWRLVPRGQAVNLRCILKNSQYPWMSWYQQDLQKQLQWLFTLRSPGDKEVKSLPGADYLATRVTDTELRLQVANMSQGRTLYCTCSAEDSYAEQFFGPGTRLTVL.

With regard to this clone: All gene names here are mouse names. The read ends 4 residues shy of where the CDR3 ends; the end is completed using the germline J gene. V and J are TRBV13-3 and TRBJ2-3, with D maybe TRBD2 (6 bases). Germline V gene lookup returns CDR1 NNHDY and CDR2 SYVADS. The CDR3 is 14 residues long. V lost 4 bases to trimming and J lost 1 base, with 10 bases between them. Here the CDR3 reads CASSSGAGAETLYF. CDR3 DNA (partial): TGTGCCAGCAGTTCTGGGGCAGGTGCAGAA.

This clone occurred a few times. All gene names here are mouse names. From the germline J gene comes the end of the CDR3, since the read stops 4 residues before it. The chain has TRBV17 and TRBJ2-1, with D perhaps TRBD2 (6 bases). V dropped 5 bases and J dropped 0 bases, with 11 bases sitting between them. There are 15 residues in the CDR3. Germline assignment: CDR1 MNHDT and CDR2 YYDKIL. The sequenced part of the CDR3 DNA is TGTGCTAGCAGTCCGGGACTTTTTAACTATGCT. It is translated as CASSPGLFNYA. The full CDR3 is CASSPGLFNYAEQFF.

This clone was seen only a few times. Gene names denote mouse genes. The CDR3 end lies 4 residues beyond the end of the read and is filled in from the germline J gene. This chain links TRBV19 with TRBJ2-5, with 7 bases lining up with TRBD1. Germline V gene data show CDR1 as FNHDT and CDR2 as SITEND (reference sequence). This CDR3 has 14 residues. Trimming took 3 bases from V and 1 from J; bases not matched to a gene: 2. CDR3: CASSNGQDQDTQYF. Partial CDR3 DNA: TGTGCCAGCAGTAATGGACAGGACCAAGAC.

A word on this clone: Mouse gene names apply. The read terminates 4 residues before the CDR3 end, so the remaining end is supplied by the germline J gene. The rearrangement uses TRBV5 and TRBJ2-5, with 11 bases that match TRBD2. Germline V lookup: CDR1 LGHNA, CDR2 YNLKQL (reference sequence). V shed 4 bases, J shed 3 bases, and the junction held 3 bases outside the gene matches. The CDR3 totals 15 residues. The covered CDR3 bases are TGTGCCAGCAGCCTCGGGACTGGGGGTCAAGAC. It encodes CASSLGTGGQD. In full, the CDR3 reads CASSLGTGGQDTQYF.

A note on this clone: Any gene name here is a mouse gene name. From the germline J gene comes the end of the CDR3, since the read stops 4 residues before it. The chain joins TRBV13-1 to TRBJ2-2; TRBD1 matches 7 bases. CDR3 size: 15 residues. V shed 2 bases and J 4 bases; nucleotides not matched to a gene: 5. Per germline, CDR1 NSHNY and CDR2 SYGAGN. The chain's CDR3 is CASSEDREGTGQLYF. The part of the CDR3 DNA that was read is TGTGCCAGCAGTGAAGACAGGGAGGGCACCGGG.

For this clone: The listed genes are named as in mouse. Sequencing ends 4 residues short of the CDR3 end; the germline J gene provides the rest. The chain joins TRBV13-3 to TRBJ2-5, with 7 bases aligning to TRBD2. Germline CDR1 NNHDY, CDR2 SYVADS. CDR3 length: 15 amino acids. After removal of 0 bases from V and 3 bases from J, the junction contained 4 bases not matched to a gene. The sequenced part of the CDR3 DNA is TGTGCCAGCAGTGATGCAAAGACTGGGCAAGAC. This sequence encodes CASSDAKTGQD. The entire CDR3 reads CASSDAKTGQDTQYF. Using reference TRBV13-3 and TRBJ2-5 for the parts outside the CDR3, the full variable domain is EAAVTQSPRSKVAVTGGKVTLSCHQTNNHDYMYWYRQDTGHGLRLIHYSYVADSTEKGDIPDGYKASRPSQENFSLILELASLSQTAVYFCASSDAKTGQDTQYFGPGTRLLVL.